These 23 T cell receptor beta chains came from one sample sequenced in a study of CD8+ T cells in alopecia areata. RNA extraction was followed by reverse transcription into cDNA, which acted as the sequencing template. The data were produced by immunoSEQ multiplex PCR, yet TCRdb's version contains in-frame clones alone and is incomplete. The table includes about 30,000 clones, about three fifths detected once. The sequenced material came from NKG2D-high CD8+ T cells sorted from blood. The source is a human donor with alopecia areata.

The J gene is TRBJ2-7, the V gene TRBV7-9, with 9 bases that match TRBD1. The CDR3 covers 13 residues. Germline CDR1 SEHNR, CDR2 FQNEAQ (reference sequence). Trimming cost V 4 bases and J 5 bases; bases outside gene matches: 3. CDR3 sequence (DNA): TGTGCCAGCAGCTCGGGACAGGGTAACGAGCAGTACTTC. Its translation: CASSSGQGNEQYF.

A note on this clone: One end of the junction varies from germline; a read error may be responsible. V is TRBV7-7 and J is TRBJ2-2, with a weak D call TRBD1 (6 bases). Per the germline V gene, CDR1 is SSHAT and CDR2 is FNYEAQ (reference sequence). The CDR3 is 16 amino acids. CDR3 loop: CASSLGTATGTGELFF. The CDR3 region has the DNA TGTGCTAGCAGCTTAGGTACCGCGACAGGCACCGGGGAGCTGTTTTTT.

V is TRBV2 and J is TRBJ2-7; TRBD2 might be the D (6 bases). The CDR3 is 12 amino acids. The V gene lost 9 bases and the J gene lost 3 bases, with 12 bases spanning the gap. Germline CDR1 and CDR2: SNHLY and FYNNEI. The CDR3 loop reads CASVTRGYEQYF. CDR3 bases: TGTGCCAGTGTGACTAGAGGCTACGAGCAGTACTTC.

This clone is categorized as medium-sized. This chain links TRBV7-9 with TRBJ1-1; D ambiguous. Looked up from germline, CDR1 is SEHNR and CDR2 is FQNEAQ (reference sequence). This CDR3 is built from 12 residues. The V and J ends lost 10 bases and 1 base respectively, with 10 bases between them. CDR3 sequence: CAMVKGNTEAFF. CDR3 nucleotide sequence: TGTGCCATGGTGAAGGGGAACACTGAAGCTTTCTTT. The variable domain in full, completed from reference TRBV7-9 and TRBJ1-1, reads DTGVSQNPRHKITKRGQNVTFRCDPISEHNRLYWYRQTLGQGPEFLTYFQNEAQLEKSRLLSDRFSAERPKGSFSTLEIQRTEQGDSAMYLCAMVKGNTEAFFGQGTRLTVV.

The sample holds a few counts of this clone. V is TRBV5-1 and J is TRBJ2-1; D is unclear. V lost 6 bases and J 5 bases, leaving 12 bases between the germline ends. This CDR3 is 13 amino acids long. Germline CDR1 is SGHRS and CDR2 is YFSETQ. The CDR3 nucleotides read TGCGCCAGCATGGAGACCACGGACAATGAGCAGTTCTTC. It is translated as CASMETTDNEQFF.

The chain is built from TRBV5-1 and TRBJ2-1; TRBD2 matches 12 bases. V lost 4 bases, J lost 8 bases, and 10 bases stayed unmatched. The CDR3 is 16 amino acids. CDR1 is SGHRS and CDR2 is YFSETQ in the germline V gene. CDR3 DNA: TGCGCCAGCAGCCCCTGGCTAGCGGGAGGGATCGATGAGCAGTTCTTC. It specifies CASSPWLAGGIDEQFF.

The V call is TRBV29-1, the J call TRBJ2-7; D gene unclear. The CDR3 loop spans 12 amino acids. Germline lookup yields CDR1 SQVTM and CDR2 ANQGSEA. V lost 7 bases to trimming and J lost 2 bases, with 12 bases between them. The chain's CDR3 is CSARGETYEQYF. The DNA for the CDR3 is TGCAGCGCCCGTGGGGAAACCTACGAGCAGTACTTC.

This clone has just a few counts. This rearrangement joins TRBV7-9 to TRBJ2-1; D might be TRBD2 (7 bases). The CDR3 loop spans 13 amino acids. The germline V and J ends were trimmed by 6 bases and 9 bases, with 15 bases remaining between them. From germline, CDR1 is SEHNR and CDR2 FQNEAQ (reference sequence). CDR3 amino acids: CASRAGAPGEQFF. CDR3 nucleotides: TGTGCCAGCAGGGCGGGGGCCCCCGGTGAGCAGTTCTTC.

The chain uses TRBV7-9 and TRBJ2-7; D is unresolved. This CDR3 comprises 13 residues. Germline V lookup: CDR1 SEHNR, CDR2 FQNEAQ (reference sequence). The V and J ends lost 4 bases and 3 bases respectively, with 10 bases between them. The CDR3 here is CASSSARNYEQYF. The CDR3 DNA reads as TGTGCCAGCAGCTCAGCGCGGAACTACGAGCAGTACTTC.

This sequence joins TRBV7-9 and TRBJ2-5; TRBD1 is a possible D gene (5 bases). The CDR3 covers 15 residues. V was shortened by 2 bases and J by 3 bases, with 13 bases between the two germline ends. The germline CDR1 and CDR2 sequences are SEHNR and FQNEAQ (reference sequence). The CDR3 DNA follows: TGTGCCAGCAGCTTATTATCTGGCAGGGAAGAGACCCAGTACTTC. It encodes CASSLLSGREETQYF.

The table lists this clone with a few counts. V gene TRBV4-1 combines with J gene TRBJ2-2, with D unresolved. Trimming left V 4 bases short and J 5 bases short, with 8 bases between. The CDR3 length is 13 residues. CDR1 is MGHRA, CDR2 YSYEKL, per germline. In nucleotides, the CDR3 is TGCGCCAGCAGCCTATCCGTAACCGGGGAGCTGTTTTTT. This translates into CASSLSVTGELFF.

This clone was seen only a few times. The chain uses TRBV4-3 and TRBJ2-3; D assignment may be TRBD1 or TRBD2 (5 bases each). Trimming stripped 3 bases from V and 2 bases from J, with 12 bases between. CDR3 length: 15 residues. Germline CDR1 reads LGHNA; CDR2 reads YSLEER. For the CDR3, the DNA is TGCGCCAGCAGCCAGTATAGGGACCCCACAGATACGCAGTATTTT. Translating it yields CASSQYRDPTDTQYF.

By share of the sample, this clone is large (0.1 to 1%). The V call is TRBV4-1, the J call TRBJ1-1; no clear D. The germline CDR1 and CDR2 sequences are MGHRA and YSYEKL. The CDR3 is 14 amino acids. Trimming removed 4 bases at V and 1 base at J, with 10 bases between. The CDR3 reads CASSPAWGNTEAFF. CDR3 DNA sequence: TGCGCCAGCAGCCCTGCGTGGGGGAACACTGAAGCTTTCTTT.

The chain carries TRBV5-4 and TRBJ1-3; no definite D call. Germline CDR1 and CDR2: SGHNT and YYREEE (reference sequence). Trimming removed 1 base from V and 8 bases from J, with 13 bases in between. CDR3 size: 14 residues. The CDR3 nucleotides are TGTGCCAGCAGCTTGCTCGGGGAGTACGACACCATATATTTT. It yields the protein CASSLLGEYDTIYF. The full variable domain, its missing parts supplied by reference TRBV5-4 and TRBJ1-3, is ETGVTQSPTHLIKTRGQQVTLRCSSQSGHNTVSWYQQALGQGPQFIFQYYREEENGRGNFPPRFSGLQFPNYSSELNVNALELDDSALYLCASSLLGEYDTIYFGEGSWLTVV.

The chain joins TRBV28 to TRBJ2-1; D not resolved. The CDR3 is made up of 11 amino acids. CDR1 and CDR2 (germline): MDHEN, SYDVKM. V lost 3 bases to trimming and J lost 9 bases, with 6 bases between them. CDR3 bases: TGTGCCAGCAGTTTTCTCTTTGAGCAGTTCTTC. Residues: CASSFLFEQFF.

The V and J genes are TRBV4-1 and TRBJ1-2; D may be TRBD1 (6 bases). The CDR3 loop spans 17 amino acids. V was clipped by 0 bases and J by 1 base, with 15 bases between them. CDR1 and CDR2 from the germline V gene are MGHRA and YSYEKL. CDR3 residues: CASSQDDQGMINYGYTF. Written as DNA, the CDR3 is TGCGCCAGCAGCCAAGATGACCAGGGGATGATTAACTATGGCTACACCTTC.

The genes are TRBV29-1 and TRBJ2-7; TRBD2 matches at 14 bases. The germline gives CDR1 SQVTM, CDR2 ANQGSEA. There are 16 residues in the CDR3. The V gene end was trimmed by 6 bases and the J gene end by 3 bases; junction bases not matched to a gene: 10. CDR3 coding DNA: TGCAGCGTAGGCGGACTAGCGGGGGGCTACATCTACGAGCAGTACTTC. Residues: CSVGGLAGGYIYEQYF.

The chain is built from TRBV30 and TRBJ2-5; a possible D gene is TRBD2 (6 bases). The CDR3 extends over 14 amino acids. Per the germline V gene, CDR1 is GTSNPN and CDR2 is SVGIG (reference sequence). V was pared by 8 bases and J by 4 bases, with 20 bases between. The CDR3 sequence: CALFTGRIRETQYF. The CDR3 DNA is TGTGCCCTTTTTACCGGGAGAATCCGAGAGACCCAGTACTTC.

The chain joins TRBV27 to TRBJ2-5; D possibly uses TRBD1 or TRBD2 (6 bases each). The V end lost 8 bases, the J end lost 5 bases, and 12 bases lay between the germline ends. The CDR3 runs to 12 residues. Germline V CDR1 and CDR2: MNHEY, SMNVEV (reference sequence). DNA of the CDR3: TGTGCCAGCGTCGGAGGGGGTGAGACCCAGTACTTC. Translating gives CASVGGGETQYF.

The chain couples TRBV28 to TRBJ2-3; 16 bases are a match to TRBD2. This CDR3 comprises 18 residues. After removal of 6 bases from V and 4 bases from J, the junction contained 10 bases not matched to a gene. Germline V gene sequence: CDR1 MDHEN, CDR2 SYDVKM. CDR3 bases: TGTGCCAGCAGCCCCGGGACTAGCGGGGGGGAAGTGGCAGATACGCAGTATTTT. Protein sequence: CASSPGTSGGEVADTQYF.

The V and J genes are TRBV7-2 and TRBJ2-5, with D perhaps TRBD2 (7 bases). V was shortened by 0 bases and J by 5 bases, with 13 bases between the two germline ends. This CDR3 is built from 15 residues. Per the germline V gene, CDR1 is SGHTA and CDR2 is FQGNSA. CDR3 sequence reads: CASSLAGGLGETQYF. CDR3 nucleotides: TGTGCCAGCAGCTTAGCGGGGGGGCTTGGCGAGACCCAGTACTTC.

V gene TRBV27 combines with J gene TRBJ2-7; the D gene is possibly TRBD1 (5 bases). Germline V gene lookup returns CDR1 MNHEY and CDR2 SMNVEV (reference sequence). CDR3 length: 14 residues. Trimming removed 6 bases from V and 4 bases from J, with 16 bases in between. CDR3 in DNA: TGTGCCAGCAGCTGGGGCCACACTCAGTACGAGCAGTACTTC. Amino acid sequence: CASSWGHTQYEQYF.

This clone was seen a few times. DNA of the CDR3: TGCGCCAGCAGCCCCTCAAAGGGCTACGAGCAGTACTTC. Translation gives CASSPSKGYEQYF. The chain recombines TRBV4-1 with TRBJ2-7; no clear D. CDR1 is MGHRA, CDR2 YSYEKL, per germline. The CDR3 loop spans 13 amino acids. V lost 4 bases to trimming and J lost 3 bases, with 10 bases between them.